The clone carrying this TCR beta chain is a singleton in its sample. Its antigen is undetermined. This record belongs to a study of T cell repertoires in cytomegalovirus infection. Study-wide background: Selection of CMV epitopes for the study included recently identified HLA-C-restricted and well-studied HLA-B-restricted ones. Matching HLA type, along with CMV infection, was indicated by public TCR beta signatures.

Via MiXCR, TCRdb re-called the reads, giving one row per CDR3 protein. Of hundreds of thousands of distinct CDR3 sequences in the sample, about two fifths are singletons; the top ten hold 43%. V was pared by 0 bases and J by 14 bases, with 4 bases of the junction left unmatched. Germline V lookup: CDR1 LGHNA, CDR2 YSLEER. The CDR3 runs to 13 residues. Whole-study findings and limits: Cumulative frequency of public TCR beta families picked out carriers of CMV plus the relevant HLA. It was HLA-C-restricted CMV-specific TCR beta clonotypes that dominated the response ex vivo.

This specimen consisted of cultured PBMCs, obtained from culture after CMV antigen stimulation. This receptor was obtained from a human donor in good health (CMV status not recorded). Some clones in this sample may be carry-over from other donors' samples. This chain connects TRBV4-3 to TRBJ2-3; 11 nucleotides line up with TRBD2. The CDR3 coding sequence is TGCGCCAGCAGCCAAGATGTTGGGACTAGCGGGTATTTT. Protein product: CASSQDVGTSGYF.